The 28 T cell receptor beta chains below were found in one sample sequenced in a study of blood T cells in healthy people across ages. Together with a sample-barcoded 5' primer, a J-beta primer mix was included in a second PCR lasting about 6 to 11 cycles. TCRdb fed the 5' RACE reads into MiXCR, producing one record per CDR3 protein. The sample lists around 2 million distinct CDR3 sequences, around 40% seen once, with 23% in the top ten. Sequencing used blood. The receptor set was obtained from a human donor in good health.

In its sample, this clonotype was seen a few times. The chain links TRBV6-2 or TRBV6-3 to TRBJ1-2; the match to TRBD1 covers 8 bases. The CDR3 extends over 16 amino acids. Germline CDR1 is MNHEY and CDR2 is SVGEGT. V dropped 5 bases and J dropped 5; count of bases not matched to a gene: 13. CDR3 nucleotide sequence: TGTGCCAGCAGTCGGCGAGCAGGGGGCGACTTTTATGGCTACACCTTC. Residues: CASSRRAGGDFYGYTF.

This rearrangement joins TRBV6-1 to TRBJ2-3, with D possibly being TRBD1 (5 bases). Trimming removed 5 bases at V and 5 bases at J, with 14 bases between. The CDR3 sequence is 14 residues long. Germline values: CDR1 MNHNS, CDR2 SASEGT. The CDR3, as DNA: TGTGCCAGCAGTAGTGGCAGGGTGGGAGATACGCAGTATTTT. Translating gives CASSSGRVGDTQYF.

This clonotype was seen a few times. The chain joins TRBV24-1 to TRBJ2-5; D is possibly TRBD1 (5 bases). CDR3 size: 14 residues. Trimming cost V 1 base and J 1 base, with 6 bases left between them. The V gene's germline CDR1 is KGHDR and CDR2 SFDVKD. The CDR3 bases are TGTGCCACCAGTGATTTCACAGGCCAAGAGACCCAGTACTTC. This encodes CATSDFTGQETQYF.

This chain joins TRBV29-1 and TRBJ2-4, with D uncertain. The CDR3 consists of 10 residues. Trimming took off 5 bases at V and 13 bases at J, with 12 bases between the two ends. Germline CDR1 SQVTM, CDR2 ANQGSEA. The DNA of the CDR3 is TGCAGCGTTTTGGGCAATGAGCAGTACTTC. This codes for CSVLGNEQYF.

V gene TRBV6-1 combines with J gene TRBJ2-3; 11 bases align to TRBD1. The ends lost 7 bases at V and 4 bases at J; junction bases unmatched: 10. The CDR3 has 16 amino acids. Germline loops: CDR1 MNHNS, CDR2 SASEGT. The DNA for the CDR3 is TGTGCCAGCACCGAAGGCCCGGGACAGGGGGCAGATACGCAGTATTTT. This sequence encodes CASTEGPGQGADTQYF.

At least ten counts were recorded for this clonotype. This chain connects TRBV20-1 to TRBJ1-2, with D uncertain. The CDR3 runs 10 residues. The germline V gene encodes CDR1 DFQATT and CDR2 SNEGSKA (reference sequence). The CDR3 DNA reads TGCAGCGCAAGGGAGGGAGGCTACACCTTC. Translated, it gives CSAREGGYTF.

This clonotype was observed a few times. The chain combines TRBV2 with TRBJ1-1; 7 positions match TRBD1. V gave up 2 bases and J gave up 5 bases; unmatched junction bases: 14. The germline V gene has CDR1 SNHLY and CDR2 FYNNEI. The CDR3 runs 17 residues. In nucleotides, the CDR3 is TGTGCCAGCAGTGAAACGACAAAGGGGGCATGGGGAACTGAAGCTTTCTTT. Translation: CASSETTKGAWGTEAFF.

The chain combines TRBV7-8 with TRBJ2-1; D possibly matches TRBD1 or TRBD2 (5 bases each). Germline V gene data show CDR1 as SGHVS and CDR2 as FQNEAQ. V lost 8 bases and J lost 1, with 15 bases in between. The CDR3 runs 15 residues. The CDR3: CASGGEKRSYNEQFF. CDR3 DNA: TGTGCCAGCGGGGGTGAGAAAAGGTCCTACAATGAGCAGTTCTTC.

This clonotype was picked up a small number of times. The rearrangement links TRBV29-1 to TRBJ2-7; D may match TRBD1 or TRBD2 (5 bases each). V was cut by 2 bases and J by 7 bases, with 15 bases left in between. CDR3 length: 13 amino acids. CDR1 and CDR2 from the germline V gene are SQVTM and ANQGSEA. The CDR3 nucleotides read TGCAGCGTTGAATTGCTAGGGACGGCGGAGCAGTACTTC. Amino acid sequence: CSVELLGTAEQYF.

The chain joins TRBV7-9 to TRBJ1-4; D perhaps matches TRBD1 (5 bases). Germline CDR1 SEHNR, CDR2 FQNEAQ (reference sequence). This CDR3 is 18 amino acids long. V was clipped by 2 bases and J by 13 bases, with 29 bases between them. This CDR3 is CASSLSNRSAGRWEGLFF. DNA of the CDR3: TGTGCCAGCAGCTTATCCAACCGATCGGCAGGGAGATGGGAAGGACTGTTTTTT.

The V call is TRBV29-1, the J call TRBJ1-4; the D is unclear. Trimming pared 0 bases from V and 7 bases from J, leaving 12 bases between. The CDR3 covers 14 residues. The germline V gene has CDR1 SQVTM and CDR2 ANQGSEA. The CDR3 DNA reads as TGCAGCGTTGAAGATCTCGGCGAGGGTGAAAAACTGTTTTTT. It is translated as CSVEDLGEGEKLFF. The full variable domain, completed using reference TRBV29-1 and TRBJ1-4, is SAVISQKPSRDICQRGTSLTIQCQVDSQVTMMFWYRQQPGQSLTLIATANQGSEATYESGFVIDKFPISRPNLTFSTLTVSNMSPEDSSIYLCSVEDLGEGEKLFFGSGTQLSVL.

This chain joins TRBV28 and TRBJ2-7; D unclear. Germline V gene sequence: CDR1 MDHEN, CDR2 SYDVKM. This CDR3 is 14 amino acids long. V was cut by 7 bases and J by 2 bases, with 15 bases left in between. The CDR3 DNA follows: TGTGCCAGCAACACCGACAAATTCACCTACGAGCAGTACTTC. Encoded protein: CASNTDKFTYEQYF. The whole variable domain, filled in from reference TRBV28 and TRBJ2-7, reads DVKVTQSSRYLVKRTGEKVFLECVQDMDHENMFWYRQDPGLGLRLIYFSYDVKMKEKGDIPEGYSVSREKKERFSLILESASTNQTSMYLCASNTDKFTYEQYFGPGTRLTVT.

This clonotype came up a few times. This CDR3 reads CASSSGQFRGGYTF. The CDR3 region has the DNA TGTGCCAGCAGTTCAGGACAGTTCAGGGGTGGCTACACCTTC. This rearrangement joins TRBV28 to TRBJ1-2, with a weak D call TRBD1 (6 bases). The CDR3 spans 14 residues. Germline-derived CDR1 and CDR2 are MDHEN and SYDVKM. The V and J ends lost 4 bases and 7 bases respectively, with 16 bases between them.

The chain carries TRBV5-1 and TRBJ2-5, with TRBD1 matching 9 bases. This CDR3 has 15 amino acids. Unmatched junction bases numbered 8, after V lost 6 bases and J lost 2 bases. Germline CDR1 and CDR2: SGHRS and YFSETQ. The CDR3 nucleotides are TGCGCCAGCACCCGAACAGGGGGCTTACAAGAGACCCAGTACTTC. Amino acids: CASTRTGGLQETQYF. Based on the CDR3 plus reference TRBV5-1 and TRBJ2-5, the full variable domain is KAGVTQTPRYLIKTRGQQVTLSCSPISGHRSVSWYQQTPGQGLQFLFEYFSETQRNKGNFPGRFSGRQFSNSRSEMNVSTLELGDSALYLCASTRTGGLQETQYFGPGTRLLVL.

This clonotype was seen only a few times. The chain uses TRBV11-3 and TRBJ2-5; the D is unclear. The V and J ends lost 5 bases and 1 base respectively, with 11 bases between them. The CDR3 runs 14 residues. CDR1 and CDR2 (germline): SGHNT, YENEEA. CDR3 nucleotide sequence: TGTGCCAGCAGCCCTCAGTCAGGCCAAGAGACCCAGTACTTC. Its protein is CASSPQSGQETQYF.

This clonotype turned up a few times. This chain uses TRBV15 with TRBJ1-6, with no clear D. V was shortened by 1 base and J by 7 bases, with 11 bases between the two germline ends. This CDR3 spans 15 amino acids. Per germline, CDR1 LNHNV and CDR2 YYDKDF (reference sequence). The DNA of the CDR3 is TGTGCCACCAGCAGAGTCTCAGGTGCAAATTCACCCCTCCACTTT. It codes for CATSRVSGANSPLHF.

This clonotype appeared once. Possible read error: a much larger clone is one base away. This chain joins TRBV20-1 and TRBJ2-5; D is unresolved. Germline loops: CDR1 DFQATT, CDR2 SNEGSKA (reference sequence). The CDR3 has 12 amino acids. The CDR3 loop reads CGAALVEETQYF. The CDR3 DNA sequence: TGCGGTGCTGCTTTGGTAGAAGAGACCCAGTACTTC.

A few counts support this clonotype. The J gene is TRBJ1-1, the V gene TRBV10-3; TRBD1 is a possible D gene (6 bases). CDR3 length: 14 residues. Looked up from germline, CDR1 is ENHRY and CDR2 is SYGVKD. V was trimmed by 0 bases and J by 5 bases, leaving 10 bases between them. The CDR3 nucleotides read TGTGCCATCAGTGAGTCAGGGGGGGAAACTGAAGCTTTCTTT. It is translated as CAISESGGETEAFF.

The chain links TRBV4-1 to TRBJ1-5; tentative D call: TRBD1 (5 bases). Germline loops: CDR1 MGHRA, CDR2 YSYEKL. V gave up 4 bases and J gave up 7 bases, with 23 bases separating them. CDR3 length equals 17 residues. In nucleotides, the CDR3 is TGCGCCAGCAGCCCATACTCCCCAGGGAGGGGTTGGCAGCCCCAGCATTTT. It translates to CASSPYSPGRGWQPQHF.

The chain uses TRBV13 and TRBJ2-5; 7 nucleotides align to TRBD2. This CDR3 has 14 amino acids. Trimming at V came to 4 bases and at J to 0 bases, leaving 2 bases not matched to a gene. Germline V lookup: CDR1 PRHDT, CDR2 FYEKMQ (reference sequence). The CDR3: CASSSGTNQETQYF. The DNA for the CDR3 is TGTGCCAGCAGCTCCGGGACTAACCAAGAGACCCAGTACTTC. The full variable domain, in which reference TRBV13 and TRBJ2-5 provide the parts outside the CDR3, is AAGVIQSPRHLIKEKRETATLKCYPIPRHDTVYWYQQGPGQDPQFLISFYEKMQSDKGSIPDRFSAQQFSDYHSELNMSSLELGDSALYFCASSSGTNQETQYFGPGTRLLVL.

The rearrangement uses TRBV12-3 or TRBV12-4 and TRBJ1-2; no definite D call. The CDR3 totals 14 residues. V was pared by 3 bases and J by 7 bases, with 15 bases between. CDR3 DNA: TGTGCCAGCAGTTTGAGAACCCCCTTATCTGGCTACACCTTC. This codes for CASSLRTPLSGYTF.

The CDR3 coding sequence is TGCAGCGCCGGGGTATTAGACACTGAAGCTTTCTTT. Residues: CSAGVLDTEAFF. The V and J genes are TRBV29-1 and TRBJ1-1; no reliable D call. The length of the CDR3 is 12 residues. CDR1 SQVTM and CDR2 ANQGSEA come from the germline V gene. V was trimmed by 7 bases and J by 3 bases, leaving 12 bases between them.

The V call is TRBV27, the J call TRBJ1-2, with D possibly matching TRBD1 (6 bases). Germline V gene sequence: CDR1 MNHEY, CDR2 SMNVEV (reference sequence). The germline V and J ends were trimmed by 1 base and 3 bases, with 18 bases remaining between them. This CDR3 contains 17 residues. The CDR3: CASSLYAGAPTHYGYTF. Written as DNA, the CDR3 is TGTGCCAGCAGTTTATATGCAGGGGCTCCTACTCACTATGGCTACACCTTC.

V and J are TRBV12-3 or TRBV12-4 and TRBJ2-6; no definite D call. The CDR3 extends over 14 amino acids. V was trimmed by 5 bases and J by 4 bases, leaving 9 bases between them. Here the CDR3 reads CASSPMLGANVLTF. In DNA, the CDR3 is TGTGCCAGCAGTCCTATGCTCGGGGCCAACGTCCTGACTTTC.

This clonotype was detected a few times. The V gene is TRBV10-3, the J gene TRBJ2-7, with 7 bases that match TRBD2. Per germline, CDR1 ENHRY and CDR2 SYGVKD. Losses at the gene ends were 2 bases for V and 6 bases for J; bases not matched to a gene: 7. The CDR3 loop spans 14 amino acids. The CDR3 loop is CAISEEGGESEQYF. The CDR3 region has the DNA TGTGCCATCAGTGAGGAGGGAGGGGAGAGCGAGCAGTACTTC.

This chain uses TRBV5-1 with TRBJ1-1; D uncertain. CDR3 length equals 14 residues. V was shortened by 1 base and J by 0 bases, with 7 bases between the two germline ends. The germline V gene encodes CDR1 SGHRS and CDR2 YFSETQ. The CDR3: CASSLWRMNTEAFF. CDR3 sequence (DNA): TGCGCCAGCAGCTTGTGGCGGATGAACACTGAAGCTTTCTTT.

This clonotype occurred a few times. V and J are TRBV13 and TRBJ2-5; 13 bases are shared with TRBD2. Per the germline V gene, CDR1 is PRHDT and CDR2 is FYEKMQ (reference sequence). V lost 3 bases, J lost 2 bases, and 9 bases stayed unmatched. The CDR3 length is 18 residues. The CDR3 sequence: CASSLLLAGGPRQETQYF. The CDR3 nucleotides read TGTGCCAGCAGCTTGTTACTAGCGGGGGGGCCTAGACAAGAGACCCAGTACTTC.

Here the CDR3 reads CASSQDPQGGNEQYF. The CDR3 DNA follows: TGCGCCAGCAGCCAAGATCCACAGGGGGGAAACGAGCAGTACTTC. This chain links TRBV4-1 with TRBJ2-7; 8 bases map to TRBD1. This CDR3 is 15 amino acids long. The V and J ends lost 0 bases and 5 bases, in that order; junction bases with no gene match: 6. CDR1 is MGHRA and CDR2 is YSYEKL in the germline V gene.